Listed here are 7 T cell receptor beta chains from one sample, sequenced in a study of CD8+CD57+ T cells in acquired aplastic anemia. Sequenced patients had shown CD8+CD57+ cell expansion by flow cytometry. Profiling that covered TCR beta VDJ and CDR3 relied on genomic DNA as its template. One entry per CDR3 protein, called by TCRdb with MiXCR from the reads. Here the sample spans roughly 170,000 distinct CDR3 sequences, nearly 50% being singletons. Material: sorted CD4+, CD8+, or CD8+CD57+ T cells (not recorded which) from PBMCs. Every receptor here comes from a human donor with aplastic anemia.

The table lists this clonotype with a few counts. The chain employs TRBV28 and TRBJ1-1; D is perhaps TRBD1 (5 bases). This CDR3 region has 15 residues. The germline V gene encodes CDR1 MDHEN and CDR2 SYDVKM. V lost 3 bases to trimming and J lost 6 bases, with 17 bases between them. CDR3 protein: CASSFSQGSGAEAFF. CDR3 DNA: TGTGCCAGCAGTTTCAGTCAGGGATCGGGCGCTGAAGCTTTCTTT.

DNA of the CDR3: TGCAGTGCTAGTCCTAGCGGGAGGGCCTACGAGCAGTACTTC. Its protein is CSASPSGRAYEQYF. V is TRBV20-1 and J is TRBJ2-7, with 12 bases fitting TRBD2. The germline gives CDR1 DFQATT, CDR2 SNEGSKA (reference sequence). J lost 2 bases, V lost 3 bases, and 2 bases had no gene match. The CDR3 sequence is 14 residues long.

V is TRBV29-1 and J is TRBJ1-2; D is ambiguous. V was shortened by 5 bases and J by 4 bases, with 8 bases between the two germline ends. Germline V gives CDR1 SQVTM, CDR2 ANQGSEA. CDR3 length: 11 amino acids. The CDR3 region is CSVYAVYGYTF. The CDR3 region has the DNA TGCAGCGTTTACGCAGTCTATGGCTACACCTTC.

This clonotype has ten or more counts. V gene TRBV24-1 combines with J gene TRBJ2-1; TRBD1 agrees at 10 bases. With 6 bases clipped from V and 4 bases from J, the junction kept 8 bases outside the gene matches. Germline V gene lookup returns CDR1 KGHDR and CDR2 SFDVKD. The CDR3 length is 16 residues. The CDR3 sequence is CATSSGQGVPYNEQFF. For the CDR3, the DNA is TGTGCCACCAGTTCTGGACAGGGGGTCCCTTACAATGAGCAGTTCTTC.

This clonotype was seen a single time. The genes are TRBV7-3 and TRBJ2-3; 9 bases agree with TRBD1. J lost 4 bases, V lost 4 bases, and 9 bases had no gene match. The germline gives CDR1 SGHTA, CDR2 FQGTGA. The CDR3 runs 16 residues. The CDR3 reads CASSSRPGTGSDTQYF. Here the CDR3 DNA reads TGTGCCAGCAGCTCTCGTCCCGGGACAGGGTCAGATACGCAGTATTTT.

J is TRBJ2-7 and V is TRBV12-3 or TRBV12-4; 11 bases align to TRBD1. V was pared by 9 bases and J by 6 bases, with 13 bases of the junction left unmatched. The CDR3 is 15 residues long. The CDR3 bases are TGTGCCAGTCGCCGACCGGGACAGGGGGAGAGCGAGCAGTACTTC. Translating it yields CASRRPGQGESEQYF.

In its sample, this clonotype was seen many times. The rearrangement uses TRBV4-1 and TRBJ1-2; TRBD1 matches 8 bases. The trim removed 4 bases at V and 0 bases at J, leaving 4 bases unmatched. This CDR3 is 15 amino acids long. CDR1 MGHRA and CDR2 YSYEKL come from the germline V gene. As DNA, the CDR3 is TGCGCCAGCAGCCCAGGACAGGGAGCTAACTATGGCTACACCTTC. The encoded protein is CASSPGQGANYGYTF.